The rows below give T cell receptor beta chains drawn from one sample of a study of blood T cell repertoires in COVID-19. TCRdb keeps only in-frame clones here, not all; method: immunoSEQ multiplex PCR. The sample lists about 23,000 clones, around 94% seen once, with roughly 4% in the top ten. The sequenced sample consisted of peripheral blood. Receptor source: a woman in her 50s with active COVID-19. CDR3s include the opening cysteine and the closing phenylalanine or tryptophan. D genes are given only for firm matches. Only part of the rows carry a size: once, few, many, or a class if the clone is expanded.

CDR3aa,CDR3nt,v_gene,j_gene,abundance,d_gene
CASSTGLNLANVLTF,TGTGCCAGCAGTACCGGACTTAACCTTGCCAACGTCCTGACTTTC,TRBV5-8,TRBJ2-6,NA,NA
CAISATGAVRTGELFF,TGTGCCATCAGTGCCACAGGGGCGGTACGGACCGGGGAGCTGTTTTTT,TRBV10-3,TRBJ2-2,NA,TRBD1
CAISEEEQGLNTEAFF,TGTGCCATCAGTGAGGAAGAACAGGGCTTGAACACTGAAGCTTTCTTT,TRBV10-3,TRBJ1-1,NA,NA
CASSFGRAIDTQYF,TGTGCCAGCTCATTCGGGAGGGCCATAGATACGCAGTATTTT,TRBV18,TRBJ2-3,NA,TRBD2
CASVVTGEQFF,TGTGCCAGCGTGGTTACGGGTGAGCAGTTCTTC,TRBV12-3/TRBV12-4,TRBJ2-1,NA,NA
CASSYGQGQETQYF,TGCGCCAGCAGCTACGGACAGGGCCAAGAGACCCAGTACTTC,TRBV5-1,TRBJ2-5,NA,TRBD1
CASSVTSGLSGTGELFF,TGTGCCAGTAGTGTGACTAGCGGATTATCTGGCACCGGGGAGCTGTTTTTT,TRBV19,TRBJ2-2,few,TRBD2
CAISEPKGTLPNRGRATDTQYF,TGTGCCATCAGTGAACCTAAAGGGACCTTGCCTAACAGGGGGCGAGCGACAGATACGCAGTATTTT,TRBV10-3,TRBJ2-3,NA,TRBD1
CASSGFGNTGELFF,TGTGCCAGTAGTGGTTTCGGGAACACCGGGGAGCTGTTTTTT,TRBV19,TRBJ2-2,NA,NA
CASSSGTLSSYEQYF,TGTGCCAGCAGCTCCGGGACATTGAGCTCCTACGAGCAGTACTTC,TRBV11-1,TRBJ2-7,NA,NA
CASSLDSFNTEAFF,TGTGCCAGCAGCTTGGACAGTTTTAACACTGAAGCTTTCTTT,TRBV5-4,TRBJ1-1,NA,NA
CASSLRLTGELFF,TGTGCCAGCAGTTTGAGGCTTACCGGGGAGCTGTTTTTT,TRBV28,TRBJ2-2,NA,NA
CASSHPANYGYTF,TGTGCCAGCAGCCATCCTGCTAACTATGGCTACACCTTC,TRBV3-1/TRBV3-2,TRBJ1-2,NA,NA
CASRRSRGSDTQYF,TGTGCCAGCAGACGGTCCCGGGGTTCAGATACGCAGTATTTT,TRBV6-5,TRBJ2-3,NA,NA
CASSLGGTGSSGNTIYF,TGCGCCAGCAGCTTGGGCGGGACAGGGTCCTCTGGAAACACCATATATTTT,TRBV5-1,TRBJ1-3,NA,TRBD1
CASSQQGLGTGELFF,TGTGCCAGCAGCCAACAGGGGTTAGGAACCGGGGAGCTGTTTTTT,TRBV7-3,TRBJ2-2,NA,TRBD1
CASSQGRPFTTNEKLFF,TGTGCCAGCAGCCAGGGGCGGCCCTTTACAACTAATGAAAAACTGTTTTTT,TRBV7-9,TRBJ1-4,NA,NA
CASSERQGAANEKLFF,TGTGCCAGCAGTGAACGACAGGGGGCCGCTAATGAAAAACTGTTTTTT,TRBV6-1,TRBJ1-4,NA,TRBD1
CASSLGAGTDTQYF,TGTGCCAGCAGCTTGGGAGCGGGCACAGATACGCAGTATTTT,TRBV7-8,TRBJ2-3,NA,NA
CASGEAAMNTEAFF,TGTGCCAGCGGAGAGGCAGCTATGAACACTGAAGCTTTCTTT,TRBV28,TRBJ1-1,NA,NA
CASSQEPGSSYEQYF,TGTGCCAGCAGCCAAGAACCAGGGTCCTCCTACGAGCAGTACTTC,TRBV3-1/TRBV3-2,TRBJ2-7,NA,NA
CASSYQTGPTGELFF,TGTGCCAGCAGCTACCAGACAGGGCCGACCGGGGAGCTGTTTTTT,TRBV7-3,TRBJ2-2,NA,TRBD1
CASSDLGNTEAFF,TGTGCCAGCAGCGACTTGGGGAACACTGAAGCTTTCTTT,TRBV25-1,TRBJ1-1,NA,NA
CASSHLGLAFVGEQYF,TGTGCCAGCAGTCACCTAGGACTCGCTTTCGTGGGCGAGCAGTACTTC,TRBV27,TRBJ2-7,NA,NA
CASSTGTVEAFF,TGCGCCAGCAGCACTGGGACAGTTGAAGCTTTCTTT,TRBV5-1,TRBJ1-1,NA,TRBD1
CASHRQGTEAFF,TGTGCCAGCCATCGTCAGGGGACTGAAGCTTTCTTT,TRBV28,TRBJ1-1,NA,NA
CASSELNRLETQYF,TGTGCCAGCAGTGAACTCAACAGGCTAGAGACCCAGTACTTC,TRBV6-1,TRBJ2-5,once,NA
CASSPGTGSEQYF,TGCGCCAGCAGTCCCGGGACAGGGAGCGAGCAGTACTTC,TRBV10-1,TRBJ2-7,few,TRBD1
CASTGQGNSNQPQHF,TGTGCCAGCACCGGTCAGGGTAATAGCAATCAGCCCCAGCATTTT,TRBV5-5,TRBJ1-5,NA,NA
CASSLEGTSGNEQFF,TGTGCCAGCAGCTTAGAGGGGACTAGCGGGAATGAGCAGTTCTTC,TRBV7-3,TRBJ2-1,NA,TRBD2
CASSEQDSGNTIYF,TGTGCCAGCAGTGAGCAGGACTCTGGAAACACCATATATTTT,TRBV6-1,TRBJ1-3,NA,NA
CASSEATWTGGRTNEKLFF,TGTGCCAGCAGTGAAGCCACCTGGACAGGGGGAAGAACTAATGAAAAACTGTTTTTT,TRBV6-1,TRBJ1-4,NA,TRBD1
CASRRGAADTQYF,TGTGCCAGTCGCAGGGGTGCAGCAGATACGCAGTATTTT,TRBV19,TRBJ2-3,NA,NA
CASRSGQGGEKLFF,TGTGCCAGCAGGTCCGGACAGGGAGGAGAAAAACTGTTTTTT,TRBV28,TRBJ1-4,NA,TRBD1
CASSQGQSEKLFF,TGTGCCAGCAGTCAGGGACAATCTGAAAAACTGTTTTTT,TRBV6-5,TRBJ1-4,NA,NA
CASSLDGRGDEKLFF,TGTGCCAGCAGTTTAGACGGCAGGGGAGATGAAAAACTGTTTTTT,TRBV27,TRBJ1-4,NA,NA
CASSIDPRTVAQHF,TGTGCCAGTAGTATAGATCCCCGGACTGTAGCCCAGCATTTT,TRBV19,TRBJ1-5,NA,NA
CASSSGTSGRNEQFF,TGTGCCAGCAGTTCCGGGACTAGCGGGAGGAATGAGCAGTTCTTC,TRBV27,TRBJ2-1,NA,TRBD2
CASSLVAGESNEQFF,TGCGCCAGCAGCTTGGTGGCGGGAGAAAGTAATGAGCAGTTCTTC,TRBV5-1,TRBJ2-1,once,TRBD2
CASSQDGDTQYF,TGCGCCAGCAGCCAAGACGGAGATACGCAGTATTTT,TRBV4-1,TRBJ2-3,NA,NA
CASSLRGVGQETQYF,TGTGCCAGCAGCCTCAGGGGAGTAGGGCAAGAGACCCAGTACTTC,TRBV9,TRBJ2-5,NA,NA
CASSFRPNLQGTRDSPLHF,TGTGCCAGCAGCTTTCGACCAAACCTCCAGGGGACAAGAGATTCACCCCTCCACTTT,TRBV5-6,TRBJ1-6,once,NA
CASSLGLSSYGYTF,TGTGCCAGCTCACTCGGACTATCTTCCTATGGCTACACCTTC,TRBV18,TRBJ1-2,NA,NA
CASSLLQGEGQETQYF,TGTGCCAGCAGCTTACTACAGGGAGAAGGTCAAGAGACCCAGTACTTC,TRBV7-9,TRBJ2-5,NA,NA
CASSSDRVETQYF,TGTGCCAGCAGCTCGGACAGGGTCGAGACCCAGTACTTC,TRBV5-4,TRBJ2-5,NA,TRBD1
CSVGGLGRVGDYGYTF,TGCAGCGTTGGGGGCCTGGGGAGGGTTGGGGACTATGGCTACACCTTC,TRBV29-1,TRBJ1-2,NA,NA